This T cell receptor (beta chain) was obtained from a study of post-analysis software for immune sequencing data. Unique molecular identifiers were built into the TCR beta cDNA libraries. TCRdb ran MiXCR on the PCR reads and lists one entry per CDR3 protein. The sample lists 380,000 or so distinct CDR3 sequences, roughly 38% occurring once. General study findings and limits: Four or five TRBV segments (TRBV5-6, TRBV5-1 and TRBV20-1 among them) occurred more frequently in patients than in controls.

Only a few counts were recorded for this clonotype. No antigen is known for it. Germline CDR1 and CDR2: SGHTA and FQGNSA. Trimming pared 1 base from V and 2 bases from J, leaving 15 bases between. The CDR3 extends over 17 amino acids. The chain links TRBV7-2 to TRBJ2-1; D might be TRBD1 or TRBD2, each matching 5 bases. Sequences were obtained from blood. This receptor was identified in a girl between 10 and 17 years old with multiple sclerosis. The CDR3: CASSLVIGARTYNEQFF. Here the CDR3 DNA reads TGTGCCAGCAGCTTAGTTATCGGGGCACGAACCTACAATGAGCAGTTCTTC.